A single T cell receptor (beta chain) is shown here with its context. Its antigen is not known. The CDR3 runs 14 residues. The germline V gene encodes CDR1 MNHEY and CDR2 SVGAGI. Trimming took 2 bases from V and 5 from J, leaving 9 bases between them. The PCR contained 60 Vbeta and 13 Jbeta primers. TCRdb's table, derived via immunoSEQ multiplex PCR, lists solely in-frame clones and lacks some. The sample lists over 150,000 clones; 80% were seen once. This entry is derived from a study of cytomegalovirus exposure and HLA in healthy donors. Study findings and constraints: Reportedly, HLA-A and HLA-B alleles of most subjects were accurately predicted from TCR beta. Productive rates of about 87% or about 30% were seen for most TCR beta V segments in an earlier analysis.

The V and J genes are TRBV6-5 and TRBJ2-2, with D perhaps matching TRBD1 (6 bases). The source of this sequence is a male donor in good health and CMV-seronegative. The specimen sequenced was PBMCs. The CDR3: CASSYGGGTGELFF. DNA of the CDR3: TGTGCCAGCAGTTACGGGGGCGGGACCGGGGAGCTGTTTTTT.